Here is one TCR beta chain with its context. The antigen is unknown. Other DNA variants within this sample encode the same CDR3. There are 16 residues in the CDR3. Germline CDR1 SGHRS, CDR2 YFSETQ. V was pared by 0 bases and J by 0 bases, with 10 bases between. The record originates from a study of shared clonotypes between healthy human individuals. Study-wide points: Sampling covered blood only; tissue repertoires likely differ.

Sequenced by immunoSEQ multiplex PCR; TCRdb stores in-frame clones only, minus some. The sample lists about 2 million clones; about 95% were seen once. This chain joins TRBV5-1 and TRBJ2-1; TRBD1 might be the D (6 bases). The sample consisted of naive CD4+ T cells sorted from blood. The subset denotes: CD45RA+ positively selected. This TCR was recovered from a man between 18 and 35 years old in good health. The CDR3 nucleotides are TGCGCCAGCAGCTTGGGTGGGGGCAGCTCCTACAATGAGCAGTTCTTC. Translated, it gives CASSLGGGSSYNEQFF. The variable domain in full, with the rest retrieved from reference TRBV5-1 and TRBJ2-1, is KAGVTQTPRYLIKTRGQQVTLSCSPISGHRSVSWYQQTPGQGLQFLFEYFSETQRNKGNFPGRFSGRQFSNSRSEMNVSTLELGDSALYLCASSLGGGSSYNEQFFGPGTRLTVL.